The clone carrying this T cell receptor (beta chain) occurred many times. Attachment of unique molecular identifiers to individual cDNA molecules was performed in the library. TCRdb used MiXCR to reprocess the RACE reads, holding one entry per CDR3 protein. The sample lists a few hundred thousand distinct CDR3 sequences; roughly 5% were seen once. Time point given: patch test 1, 2 weeks after DPC sensitization. Treatment here: therapeutic diphenylcyclopropenone sensitization with weekly scalp DPC. Non-pregnant alopecia patients aged 18 to 70, suitable for DPC therapy. The record originates from a study of human T cells and chemical hapten exposure. Across the whole study: Diphenylcyclopropenone was applied weekly to patients' scalps across the approximately 25-week study. Patients having alopecia areata, totalis or universalis were mostly female.

The CDR3 is 12 amino acids. Germline V gives CDR1 DFQATT, CDR2 SNEGSKA (reference sequence). Trimming took 4 bases from V and 2 from J, leaving 9 bases between them. Sample: whole blood, taken in connection with sensitization to the hapten diphenylcyclopropenone (DPC). V and J are TRBV20-1 and TRBJ2-7, with unresolved D. The receptor was derived from a woman between 45 and 60 years old with alopecia areata. Some clones in this sample may be carry-over from other donors' samples. Here the CDR3 DNA reads TGCAGTGCTACTGCCCTGCCCTACGAGCAGTACTTC. This codes for CSATALPYEQYF.